The rows below give T cell receptor beta chains drawn from one sample of a study of OX40 agonist ivuxolimab in advanced cancers. Sequencing used immunoSEQ multiplex PCR; TCRdb keeps in-frame clones, though not all of them. The sample shows tens of thousands of clones, around 90% of them seen only once. The input for sequencing was CD4+ or CD8+ T cells sorted from blood, taken in a trial of the OX40 agonist ivuxolimab. The receptors here all came from an adult with an advanced solid tumor such as melanoma, head and neck, liver or kidney cancer. The CDR3 runs from the conserved cysteine through the conserved F or W. Fields, in order: J gene, V gene, clone size, D gene, CDR3 protein, CDR3 DNA. The D gene is left open where the match is weak. A clone size is listed for some rows: how often the clone was seen (once, few, many), or a class if it is expanded.

J gene: TRBJ2-7
V gene: TRBV5-4
clone size: -
D gene: -
CDR3 protein: CASSLQGFKQYF
CDR3 DNA: TGTGCCAGCAGCTTGCAGGGGTTTAAGCAGTACTTC

J gene: TRBJ2-7
V gene: TRBV7-2
clone size: -
D gene: TRBD2
CDR3 protein: CASSLIRTGGYEQYF
CDR3 DNA: TGTGCCAGCAGCTTAATTAGGACGGGAGGTTACGAGCAGTACTTC

J gene: TRBJ2-7
V gene: TRBV5-8
clone size: -
D gene: -
CDR3 protein: CASSSRLPYEQYF
CDR3 DNA: TGTGCCAGCAGCTCTAGACTACCCTACGAGCAGTACTTC

J gene: TRBJ1-5
V gene: TRBV30
clone size: -
D gene: -
CDR3 protein: CACGGGGNQPQHF
CDR3 DNA: TGTGCCTGCGGGGGCGGGGGCAATCAGCCCCAGCATTTT

J gene: TRBJ2-5
V gene: TRBV19
clone size: -
D gene: TRBD1
CDR3 protein: CASSIAGTGQETQYF
CDR3 DNA: TGTGCCAGTAGTATCGCGGGGACAGGCCAAGAGACCCAGTACTTC

J gene: TRBJ1-1
V gene: TRBV6-6
clone size: -
D gene: -
CDR3 protein: CASSNYMNTEAFF
CDR3 DNA: TGTGCCAGCAGTAATTATATGAACACTGAAGCTTTCTTT

J gene: TRBJ2-3
V gene: TRBV7-6
clone size: -
D gene: TRBD2
CDR3 protein: CASSLTLLAGTDTDTQYF
CDR3 DNA: TGTGCCAGCAGCTTAACGTTGCTAGCGGGGACAGACACAGATACGCAGTATTTT

J gene: TRBJ1-1
V gene: TRBV21-1
clone size: few
D gene: -
CDR3 protein: CASSRGQGERTEAFF
CDR3 DNA: TGTGCCAGCAGCAGAGGACAGGGGGAGAGGACTGAAGCTTTCTTT

J gene: TRBJ2-5
V gene: TRBV10-2
clone size: -
D gene: TRBD2
CDR3 protein: CASRIPGGGNQYF
CDR3 DNA: TGCGCCAGCAGAATTCCCGGGGGGGGGAACCAGTACTTC

J gene: TRBJ1-1
V gene: TRBV7-2
clone size: -
D gene: -
CDR3 protein: CASSARVRTEAFF
CDR3 DNA: TGTGCCAGCAGCGCCCGGGTACGGACTGAAGCTTTCTTT

J gene: TRBJ2-2
V gene: TRBV13
clone size: -
D gene: -
CDR3 protein: CASSLYGSSTGELFF
CDR3 DNA: TGTGCCAGCAGCTTATACGGGAGTAGCACCGGGGAGCTGTTTTTT

J gene: TRBJ1-2
V gene: TRBV18
clone size: once
D gene: TRBD1
CDR3 protein: CASSLGQEANYGYTF
CDR3 DNA: TGTGCCAGCTCTCTTGGACAGGAAGCTAACTATGGCTACACCTTC

J gene: TRBJ2-3
V gene: TRBV5-1
clone size: -
D gene: -
CDR3 protein: CASSLSGDTQYF
CDR3 DNA: TGCGCCAGCAGCTTATCGGGAGATACGCAGTATTTT

J gene: TRBJ1-1
V gene: TRBV28
clone size: -
D gene: TRBD1
CDR3 protein: CASSLWAGGGMNTEAFF
CDR3 DNA: TGTGCCAGCAGTTTATGGGCAGGGGGAGGGATGAACACTGAAGCTTTCTTT

J gene: TRBJ1-5
V gene: TRBV7-2
clone size: -
D gene: -
CDR3 protein: CASSLGAGLSQPQHF
CDR3 DNA: TGTGCCAGCAGCTTAGGGGCAGGGCTGAGTCAGCCCCAGCATTTT

J gene: TRBJ2-7
V gene: TRBV28
clone size: -
D gene: TRBD1
CDR3 protein: CASISGTADPYEQYF
CDR3 DNA: TGTGCCAGCATTTCCGGGACAGCGGACCCATACGAGCAGTACTTC

J gene: TRBJ2-1
V gene: TRBV28
clone size: -
D gene: TRBD2
CDR3 protein: CASRPGLAGNEQFF
CDR3 DNA: TGTGCCAGCAGACCCGGGCTAGCGGGTAATGAGCAGTTCTTC

J gene: TRBJ1-1
V gene: TRBV28
clone size: -
D gene: -
CDR3 protein: CASSLDTGAFF
CDR3 DNA: TGTGCCAGCAGTTTAGACACGGGAGCTTTCTTT

J gene: TRBJ1-2
V gene: TRBV28
clone size: -
D gene: -
CDR3 protein: CASSLPGNNYGYTF
CDR3 DNA: TGTGCCAGCAGTTTACCAGGGAACAACTATGGCTACACCTTC

J gene: TRBJ1-3
V gene: TRBV10-2
clone size: -
D gene: -
CDR3 protein: CASSARGGGNTIYF
CDR3 DNA: TGCGCCAGCTCAGCCAGGGGTGGTGGAAACACCATATATTTT

J gene: TRBJ2-1
V gene: TRBV6-5
clone size: -
D gene: TRBD1
CDR3 protein: CASTKTGDEQFF
CDR3 DNA: TGTGCCAGCACCAAAACAGGGGATGAGCAGTTCTTC

J gene: TRBJ1-2
V gene: TRBV19
clone size: -
D gene: TRBD1
CDR3 protein: CASSQGGSVYGYTF
CDR3 DNA: TGTGCCAGTAGTCAGGGGGGCTCGGTCTATGGCTACACCTTC

J gene: TRBJ2-3
V gene: TRBV7-8
clone size: -
D gene: TRBD2
CDR3 protein: CATSAGDTDTQYF
CDR3 DNA: TGTGCCACCTCAGCGGGAGATACAGATACGCAGTATTTT

J gene: TRBJ2-2
V gene: TRBV13
clone size: -
D gene: -
CDR3 protein: CASSPGLGPGELFF
CDR3 DNA: TGTGCCAGCAGTCCAGGGCTGGGACCGGGGGAGCTGTTTTTT

J gene: TRBJ2-5
V gene: TRBV7-3
clone size: -
D gene: -
CDR3 protein: CASSLAGTQETQYF
CDR3 DNA: TGTGCCAGCAGCTTAGCCGGGACCCAAGAGACCCAGTACTTC

J gene: TRBJ2-7
V gene: TRBV5-1
clone size: -
D gene: TRBD2
CDR3 protein: CASSWGLAGDEQYF
CDR3 DNA: TGCGCCAGCAGCTGGGGACTAGCGGGAGACGAGCAGTACTTC

J gene: TRBJ1-1
V gene: TRBV28
clone size: -
D gene: -
CDR3 protein: CASSLNLEGGTEAFF
CDR3 DNA: TGTGCCAGCAGTTTAAACCTTGAGGGGGGAACTGAAGCTTTCTTT

J gene: TRBJ1-3
V gene: TRBV6-6
clone size: -
D gene: -
CDR3 protein: CASRPRGRSGNTIYF
CDR3 DNA: TGTGCCAGCAGGCCACGGGGCCGCTCTGGAAACACCATATATTTT

J gene: TRBJ1-2
V gene: TRBV25-1
clone size: -
D gene: -
CDR3 protein: CASSATGLGYTF
CDR3 DNA: TGTGCCAGCAGTGCTACAGGACTTGGCTACACCTTC

J gene: TRBJ2-1
V gene: TRBV28
clone size: -
D gene: -
CDR3 protein: CASSPPTRAELGDEQFF
CDR3 DNA: TGTGCCAGCAGCCCTCCCACCCGGGCCGAACTTGGCGATGAGCAGTTCTTC

J gene: TRBJ2-1
V gene: TRBV9
clone size: -
D gene: -
CDR3 protein: CASSTLAEVGNEQFF
CDR3 DNA: TGTGCCAGCAGCACCTTAGCGGAAGTAGGTAATGAGCAGTTCTTC

J gene: TRBJ2-7
V gene: TRBV20-1
clone size: -
D gene: -
CDR3 protein: CSAVSYEQYF
CDR3 DNA: TGCAGTGCTGTCTCCTACGAGCAGTACTTC

J gene: TRBJ1-1
V gene: TRBV10-1
clone size: -
D gene: TRBD1
CDR3 protein: CASSEYRDRGMKAQEMNTEAFF
CDR3 DNA: TGCGCCAGCAGTGAGTACCGGGACAGGGGGATGAAGGCTCAGGAGATGAACACTGAAGCTTTCTTT

J gene: TRBJ2-7
V gene: TRBV7-6
clone size: -
D gene: -
CDR3 protein: CASSLIGTSYEQYF
CDR3 DNA: TGTGCCAGCAGCTTAATTGGAACCTCCTACGAGCAGTACTTC

J gene: TRBJ2-5
V gene: TRBV5-5
clone size: -
D gene: -
CDR3 protein: CASSWAGETQYF
CDR3 DNA: TGTGCCAGCAGCTGGGCCGGGGAGACCCAGTACTTC

J gene: TRBJ2-1
V gene: TRBV6-5
clone size: -
D gene: -
CDR3 protein: CASSDWRQFNEQFF
CDR3 DNA: TGTGCCAGCAGCGACTGGCGACAATTTAATGAGCAGTTCTTC

J gene: TRBJ2-7
V gene: TRBV27
clone size: -
D gene: TRBD2
CDR3 protein: CASSPLAGVSYEQYF
CDR3 DNA: TGTGCCAGCAGTCCCCTCGCGGGAGTTTCCTACGAGCAGTACTTC

J gene: TRBJ2-1
V gene: TRBV18
clone size: -
D gene: -
CDR3 protein: CASSPPTSGSYNEQFF
CDR3 DNA: TGTGCCAGCTCACCTCCGACTAGTGGGTCCTACAATGAGCAGTTCTTC

J gene: TRBJ2-3
V gene: TRBV11-2
clone size: -
D gene: -
CDR3 protein: CASAHPDTQYF
CDR3 DNA: TGTGCCAGCGCCCACCCAGATACGCAGTATTTT

J gene: TRBJ2-5
V gene: TRBV5-1
clone size: -
D gene: TRBD1
CDR3 protein: CASSPYPGQGETQYF
CDR3 DNA: TGCGCCAGCAGCCCTTATCCGGGACAGGGAGAGACCCAGTACTTC

J gene: TRBJ1-5
V gene: TRBV6-4
clone size: -
D gene: -
CDR3 protein: CASRPRDIRLYSNQPQHF
CDR3 DNA: TGTGCCAGTAGACCCCGGGACATCCGACTATATAGCAATCAGCCCCAGCATTTT

J gene: TRBJ2-1
V gene: TRBV7-3
clone size: -
D gene: TRBD2
CDR3 protein: CASSKTSGRTNEQFF
CDR3 DNA: TGTGCCAGCAGCAAAACTAGCGGGAGGACGAATGAGCAGTTCTTC

J gene: TRBJ2-4
V gene: TRBV28
clone size: once
D gene: -
CDR3 protein: CASSYEQVAKNIQYF
CDR3 DNA: TGTGCCAGCAGTTATGAGCAGGTAGCCAAAAACATTCAGTACTTC

J gene: TRBJ2-5
V gene: TRBV27
clone size: once
D gene: -
CDR3 protein: CASSSETQYF
CDR3 DNA: TGTGCCAGCAGTTCAGAGACCCAGTACTTC

J gene: TRBJ2-7
V gene: TRBV7-3
clone size: -
D gene: TRBD2
CDR3 protein: CASSSGLDYEQYF
CDR3 DNA: TGTGCCAGCAGCTCTGGACTAGACTACGAGCAGTACTTC